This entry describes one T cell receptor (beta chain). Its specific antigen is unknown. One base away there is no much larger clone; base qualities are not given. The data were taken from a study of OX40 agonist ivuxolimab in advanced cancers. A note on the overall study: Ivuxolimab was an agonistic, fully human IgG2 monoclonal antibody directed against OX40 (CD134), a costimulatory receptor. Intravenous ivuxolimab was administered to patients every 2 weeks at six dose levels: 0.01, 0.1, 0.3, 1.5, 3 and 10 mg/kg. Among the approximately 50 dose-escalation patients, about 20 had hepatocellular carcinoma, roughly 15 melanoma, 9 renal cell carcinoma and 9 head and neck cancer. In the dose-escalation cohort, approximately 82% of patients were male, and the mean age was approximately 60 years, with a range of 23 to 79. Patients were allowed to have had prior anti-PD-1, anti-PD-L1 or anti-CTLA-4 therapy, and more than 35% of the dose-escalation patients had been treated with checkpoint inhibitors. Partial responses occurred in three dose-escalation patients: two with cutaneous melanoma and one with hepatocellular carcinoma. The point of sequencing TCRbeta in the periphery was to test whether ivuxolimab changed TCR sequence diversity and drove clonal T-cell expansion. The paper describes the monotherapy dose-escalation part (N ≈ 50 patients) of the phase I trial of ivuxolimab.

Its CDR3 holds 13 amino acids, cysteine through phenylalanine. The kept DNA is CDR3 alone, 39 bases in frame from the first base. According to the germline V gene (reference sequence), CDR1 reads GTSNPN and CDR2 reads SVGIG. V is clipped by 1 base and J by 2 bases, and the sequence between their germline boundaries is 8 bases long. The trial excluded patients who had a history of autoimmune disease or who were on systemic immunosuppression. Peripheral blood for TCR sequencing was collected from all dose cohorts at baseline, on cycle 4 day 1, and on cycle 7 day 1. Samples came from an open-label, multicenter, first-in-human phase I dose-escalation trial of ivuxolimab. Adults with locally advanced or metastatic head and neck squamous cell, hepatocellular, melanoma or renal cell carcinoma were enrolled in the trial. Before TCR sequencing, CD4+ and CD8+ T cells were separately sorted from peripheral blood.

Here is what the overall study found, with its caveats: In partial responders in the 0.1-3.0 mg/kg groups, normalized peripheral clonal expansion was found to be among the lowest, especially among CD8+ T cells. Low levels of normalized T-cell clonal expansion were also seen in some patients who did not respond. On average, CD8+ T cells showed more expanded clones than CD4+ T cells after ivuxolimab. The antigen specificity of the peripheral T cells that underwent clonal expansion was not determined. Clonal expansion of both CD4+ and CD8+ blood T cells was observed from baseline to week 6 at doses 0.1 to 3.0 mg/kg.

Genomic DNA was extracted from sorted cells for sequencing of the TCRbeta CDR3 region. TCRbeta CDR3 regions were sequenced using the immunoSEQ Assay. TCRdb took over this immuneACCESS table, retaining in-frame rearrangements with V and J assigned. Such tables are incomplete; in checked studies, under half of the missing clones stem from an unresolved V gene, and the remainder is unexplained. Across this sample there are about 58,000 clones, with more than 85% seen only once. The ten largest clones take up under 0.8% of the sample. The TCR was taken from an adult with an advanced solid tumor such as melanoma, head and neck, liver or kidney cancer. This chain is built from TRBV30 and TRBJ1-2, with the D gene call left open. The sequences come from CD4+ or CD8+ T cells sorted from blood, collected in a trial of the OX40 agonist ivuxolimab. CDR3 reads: CAWSGGENYGYTF. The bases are TGTGCCTGGAGTGGGGGAGAGAACTATGGCTACACCTTC.